This T cell receptor beta chain was captured in a study of breast tumors, draining lymph nodes, adjacent tissues. Overall study results and limits: Data only fit, rather than demonstrated, lymph node origin of most tumor T cells. Findings are consistent with lymph node origin and intratumoral expansion of most tumor T cells. Compared with basal-like, luminal-like tumors shared significantly more repertoire with nontumor tissue. Compared with lymph nodes, tumors were less diverse; compared with nontumor tissue, more.

Each CDR3 protein gets one entry after TCRdb re-called the multiplex PCR reads with MiXCR. The repertoire consists of hundreds of thousands of distinct CDR3 sequences, with approximately 30% occurring once and the leading ten covering 1.4%. The lymph nodes were axillary draining lymph nodes from breast cancer patients. Comments on this clonotype: The antigen is unknown. A single base separates this from a much larger clone, so it may be a read error.

The TCR originated in a female donor with breast cancer. Some clones in this sample may be carry-over from other donors' samples. Material: axillary lymph node tissue.

The CDR3 reads CASSLSAGSSYGQCF. CDR3 DNA: TGTGCCAGCAGCCTGTCGGCAGGGAGCTCCTACGGGCAGTGCTTC. V is TRBV7-9 and J is TRBJ2-7; D tentatively fits TRBD1 or TRBD2 (5 bases each). Germline V gene lookup returns CDR1 SEHNR and CDR2 FQNEAQ (reference sequence). The CDR3 has 15 residues.